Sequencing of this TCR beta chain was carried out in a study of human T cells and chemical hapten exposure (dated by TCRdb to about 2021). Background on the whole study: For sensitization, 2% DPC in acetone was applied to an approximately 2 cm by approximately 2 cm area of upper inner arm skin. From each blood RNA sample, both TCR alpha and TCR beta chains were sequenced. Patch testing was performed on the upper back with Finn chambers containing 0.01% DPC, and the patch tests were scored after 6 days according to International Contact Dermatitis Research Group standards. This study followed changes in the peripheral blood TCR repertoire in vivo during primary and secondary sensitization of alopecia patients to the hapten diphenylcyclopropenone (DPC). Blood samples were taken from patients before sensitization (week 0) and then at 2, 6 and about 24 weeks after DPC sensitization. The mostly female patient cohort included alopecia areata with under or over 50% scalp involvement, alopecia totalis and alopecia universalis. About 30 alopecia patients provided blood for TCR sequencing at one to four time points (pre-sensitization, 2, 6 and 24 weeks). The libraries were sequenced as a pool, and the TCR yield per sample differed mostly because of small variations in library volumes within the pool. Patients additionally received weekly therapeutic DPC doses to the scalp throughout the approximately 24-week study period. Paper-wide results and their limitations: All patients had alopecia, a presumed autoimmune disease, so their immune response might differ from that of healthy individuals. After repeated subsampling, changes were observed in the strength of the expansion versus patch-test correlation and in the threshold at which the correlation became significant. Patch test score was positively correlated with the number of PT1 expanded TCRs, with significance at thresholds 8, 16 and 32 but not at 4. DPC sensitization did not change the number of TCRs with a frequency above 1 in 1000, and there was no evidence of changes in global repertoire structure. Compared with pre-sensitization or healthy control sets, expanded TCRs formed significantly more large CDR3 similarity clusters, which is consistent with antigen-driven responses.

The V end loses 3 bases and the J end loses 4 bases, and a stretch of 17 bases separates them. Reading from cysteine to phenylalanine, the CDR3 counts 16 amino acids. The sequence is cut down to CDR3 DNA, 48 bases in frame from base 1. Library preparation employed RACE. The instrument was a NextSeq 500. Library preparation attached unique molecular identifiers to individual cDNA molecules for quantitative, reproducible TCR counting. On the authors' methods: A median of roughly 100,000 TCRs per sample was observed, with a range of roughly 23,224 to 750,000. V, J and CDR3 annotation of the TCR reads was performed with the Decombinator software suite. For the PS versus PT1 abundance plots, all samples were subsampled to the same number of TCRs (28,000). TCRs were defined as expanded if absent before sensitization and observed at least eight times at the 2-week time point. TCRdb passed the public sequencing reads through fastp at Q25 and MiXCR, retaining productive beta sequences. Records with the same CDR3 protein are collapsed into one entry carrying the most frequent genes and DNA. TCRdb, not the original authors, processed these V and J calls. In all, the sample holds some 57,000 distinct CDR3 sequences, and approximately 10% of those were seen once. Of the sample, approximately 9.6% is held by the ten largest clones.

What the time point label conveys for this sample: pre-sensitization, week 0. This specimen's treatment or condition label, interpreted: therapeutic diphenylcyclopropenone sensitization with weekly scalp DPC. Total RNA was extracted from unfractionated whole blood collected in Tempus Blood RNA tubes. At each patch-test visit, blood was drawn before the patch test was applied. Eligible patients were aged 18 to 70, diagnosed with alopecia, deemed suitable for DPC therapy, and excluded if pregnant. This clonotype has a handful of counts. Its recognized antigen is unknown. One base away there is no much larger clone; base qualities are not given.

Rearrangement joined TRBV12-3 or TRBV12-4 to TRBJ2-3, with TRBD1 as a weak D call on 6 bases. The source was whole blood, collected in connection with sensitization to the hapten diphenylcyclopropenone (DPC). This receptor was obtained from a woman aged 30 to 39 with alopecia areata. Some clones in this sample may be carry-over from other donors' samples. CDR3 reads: CASSFLAPGDPDTQYF. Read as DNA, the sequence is TGTGCCAGCAGTTTCCTCGCACCAGGGGACCCAGATACGCAGTATTTT.